The 7 T cell receptor beta chains presented below share a single source sample, sequenced in a study of T-cell reconstitution after alpha-beta-depleted transplantation in children. TCRbeta library preparation incorporated unique molecular identifiers. One entry per CDR3 protein results from TCRdb running MiXCR on the PCR reads. The table has roughly 310,000 distinct CDR3 sequences, approximately 20% seen once; the top ten hold approximately 11%. The source was PBMCs, mostly from graft donor cells, collected 180 days after TCRalphabeta/CD19-depleted stem cell transplant. These TCRs come from a male patient aged 10 to 17 who had a stem cell transplant for acute lymphoblastic leukemia, so the T cells may come from the graft donor.

This clonotype has just a few counts. The chain employs TRBV5-1 and TRBJ1-4; the D gene is possibly TRBD1 (5 bases). CDR1 and CDR2 (germline): SGHRS, YFSETQ. The CDR3 runs 15 residues. V lost 4 bases and J 3 bases, leaving 13 bases between the germline ends. This chain's CDR3 is CASSLWDRPNEKLFF. CDR3 bases: TGCGCCAGCAGCCTTTGGGACCGCCCTAATGAAAAACTGTTTTTT. The complete variable domain, with remaining parts taken from reference TRBV5-1 and TRBJ1-4, reads KAGVTQTPRYLIKTRGQQVTLSCSPISGHRSVSWYQQTPGQGLQFLFEYFSETQRNKGNFPGRFSGRQFSNSRSEMNVSTLELGDSALYLCASSLWDRPNEKLFFGSGTQLSVL.

V and J are TRBV4-2 and TRBJ2-3; 9 bases align to TRBD2. CDR1 and CDR2 (germline): LGHNA, YNFKEQ. V lost 2 bases and J lost 6; bases outside the gene matches: 9. This CDR3 region has 16 residues. CDR3 region: CASSQLASGTNDTQYF. The CDR3 region has the DNA TGTGCCAGCAGCCAACTTGCTAGCGGGACTAATGATACGCAGTATTTT.

The table lists this clonotype with a few counts. The rearrangement joins TRBV28 to TRBJ2-7, with D unclear. V was shortened by 8 bases and J by 4 bases, with 15 bases between the two germline ends. The CDR3 loop spans 13 amino acids. CDR1 MDHEN and CDR2 SYDVKM come from the germline V gene. CDR3 sequence reads: CASLTPTAYEQYF. The CDR3 nucleotides read TGTGCCAGCCTCACCCCGACGGCTTACGAGCAGTACTTC.

Only a few counts were recorded for this clonotype. V is TRBV4-1 and J is TRBJ2-1; 10 bases are shared with TRBD2. This CDR3 is built from 19 residues. V trimming: 0 bases; J trimming: 2 bases; junction bases outside the gene matches: 10. CDR1 is MGHRA and CDR2 is YSYEKL in the germline V gene. The CDR3 here is CASSQDGGIAGGTYNEQFF. CDR3 in DNA: TGCGCCAGCAGCCAAGATGGGGGGATAGCGGGGGGAACCTACAATGAGCAGTTCTTC.

This clonotype occurred a few times. No conserved phenylalanine or tryptophan ends this CDR3, so it is likely a read error. V and J are TRBV7-6 and TRBJ1-2, with D unclear. This CDR3 spans 14 amino acids. Trimming took 5 bases from V and 3 from J, leaving 13 bases between them. Looked up from germline, CDR1 is SGHVS and CDR2 is FNYEAQ. The CDR3 protein is CASSPRGPHYGYTL. The CDR3 DNA sequence: TGTGCCAGCAGCCCCCGAGGGCCGCACTATGGCTACACCTTA.

This clonotype was seen a handful of times. The chain joins TRBV7-3 to TRBJ2-3, with a tentative D call TRBD2 (5 bases). CDR1 and CDR2 (germline): SGHTA, FQGTGA. V lost 5 bases and J lost 4, with 13 bases in between. The CDR3 has 14 amino acids. CDR3 sequence: CASSPNAGADTQYF. CDR3 in DNA: TGTGCCAGCAGCCCCAATGCCGGGGCAGATACGCAGTATTTT.

The table lists this clonotype with a few counts. The V call is TRBV20-1, the J call TRBJ2-5; 9 bases fit TRBD2. The junction had 5 bases not matched to a gene; V was cut back by 5 bases and J by 1 base. Germline assignment: CDR1 DFQATT and CDR2 SNEGSKA (reference sequence). CDR3 length: 14 residues. CDR3 sequence (DNA): TGCAGTGCTCGGCGACTAGCGGCCCAAGAGACCCAGTACTTC. It encodes CSARRLAAQETQYF.